This T cell receptor beta chain was documented in a study of T cells in localized non-small cell lung cancer. Study-wide points: Density of T cells in blood, when higher, went with longer overall survival.

This CDR3 is built from 16 residues. Germline V gives CDR1 SGHVS, CDR2 FNYEAQ. Trimming removed 5 bases from V and 1 base from J, with 18 bases in between. To note about this clone: Its antigen is not known.

This table comes from immunoSEQ multiplex PCR, and its TCRdb copy is limited to in-frame clones, with some not included. The table includes around 18,000 clones, around 81% detected once. Sequencing used peripheral blood, obtained before any cancer treatment. This TCR was sampled from a female donor aged 60 or older with stage I lung adenocarcinoma. The chain employs TRBV7-6 and TRBJ2-7; a weak D match, TRBD1 (6 bases). The CDR3 DNA sequence: TGTGCCAGCAGCCGGGACAATCCAGAACTTTCCTACGAGCAGTACTTC. It is translated as CASSRDNPELSYEQYF.